The 24 T cell receptor beta chains reported below all come from one sample, sequenced in a study of blood T cell repertoires in COVID-19. The protocol was immunoSEQ multiplex PCR, while the TCRdb copy is restricted to in-frame clones and leaves out a portion. Of 360,000 or so clones listed, about four fifths were seen once; the top ten hold approximately 5%. Specimen: PBMCs or T cells enriched from blood (not recorded which). Receptors were obtained from a woman in her forties or fifties who had recovered from COVID-19.

The chain is built from TRBV2 and TRBJ2-5; possibly TRBD2 for D (6 bases). Trimming left V 8 bases short and J 3 bases short, with 7 bases between. Germline loops: CDR1 SNHLY, CDR2 FYNNEI. The CDR3 runs to 11 residues. The CDR3 DNA sequence: TGTGCCAGCGTAGCGGAAGAGACCCAGTACTTC. It yields the protein CASVAEETQYF.

The rearrangement joins TRBV12-3 or TRBV12-4 to TRBJ1-1; a weak D match, TRBD1 (5 bases). The CDR3 totals 12 residues. V was trimmed by 2 bases and J by 10 bases, leaving 11 bases between them. CDR3: CASSLIQGVAFF. DNA of the CDR3: TGTGCCAGCAGTTTAATTCAAGGGGTAGCTTTCTTT.

This clone was observed once. The chain uses TRBV20-1 and TRBJ2-1; TRBD2 is a possible D gene (6 bases). Germline loops: CDR1 DFQATT, CDR2 SNEGSKA (reference sequence). V lost 3 bases and J lost 4, with 16 bases in between. CDR3 size: 15 residues. The DNA for the CDR3 is TGCAGTGCTAGTTTTGGTAGCGGAGCTTACAATGAGCAGTTCTTC. Its translation is CSASFGSGAYNEQFF.

The J gene is TRBJ2-1, the V gene TRBV7-9; a weak D match, TRBD2 (5 bases). Trimming removed 2 bases at V and 3 bases at J, with 11 bases between. Per germline, CDR1 SEHNR and CDR2 FQNEAQ (reference sequence). CDR3 length: 15 amino acids. This CDR3 is CASSLYSGNYNEQFF. For the CDR3, the DNA is TGTGCCAGCAGCTTATACTCCGGGAACTACAATGAGCAGTTCTTC.

The J gene is TRBJ2-3, the V gene TRBV3-1 (or the pseudogene TRBV3-2); maybe TRBD2 (6 bases). Germline V gene sequence: CDR1 LGHDT, CDR2 YNNKEL (reference sequence). The V gene lost 0 bases and the J gene lost 6 bases, with 7 bases spanning the gap. CDR3 size: 13 residues. CDR3 in amino acids: CASSQEGRDTQYF. CDR3 nucleotides: TGTGCCAGCAGCCAAGAAGGGAGGGATACGCAGTATTTT.

The chain carries TRBV19 and TRBJ2-7; 7 nucleotides match TRBD1. The trim removed 6 bases at V and 2 bases at J, leaving 7 bases unmatched. Germline loops: CDR1 LNHDA, CDR2 SQIVND (reference sequence). The CDR3 is 14 amino acids. For the CDR3, the DNA is TGTGCCAGTAGCCAGGACAGGCGGACCTACGAGCAGTACTTC. Encoded protein: CASSQDRRTYEQYF.

Comments on this clone: Other DNA sequences in the sample encode the same CDR3. The V and J genes are TRBV5-1 and TRBJ1-1; TRBD1 aligns across 12 bases. CDR1 SGHRS and CDR2 YFSETQ come from the germline V gene. The V and J ends lost 0 bases and 0 bases, in that order; junction bases with no gene match: 3. The CDR3 consists of 17 residues. CDR3 residues: CASSLGDRGLMNTEAFF. The CDR3 DNA is TGCGCCAGCAGCTTGGGGGACAGGGGGCTCATGAACACTGAAGCTTTCTTT.

This clone is a singleton in its sample. The rearrangement links TRBV21-1 to TRBJ1-1; TRBD1 is the table's D call, not checked against the DNA. TRBV21-1 is labeled a pseudogene. This CDR3 has 16 residues. The CDR3 loop is CASSKVEDIMNTEAFF. The CDR3 nucleotides are TGTGCCAGCAGCAAAGTAGAGGACATCATGAACACTGAAGCTTTCTTT.

CDR3 region: CASSVSGTSGSYEQYF. CDR3 DNA: TGTGCCAGCAGCGTGTCCGGGACTAGCGGCTCCTACGAGCAGTACTTC. This chain joins TRBV9 and TRBJ2-7, with 11 bases that match TRBD2. Germline CDR1 and CDR2: SGDLS and YYNGEE. Trimming took 2 bases from V and 0 from J; bases not matched to a gene: 4. The CDR3 sequence is 16 residues long.

CDR3 residues: CASSHMDRPNTEAFF. In DNA form, the CDR3 reads TGTGCCAGCAGCCATATGGACAGGCCGAACACTGAAGCTTTCTTT. The V and J genes are TRBV14 and TRBJ1-1; 7 nucleotides match TRBD1. The CDR3 length is 15 residues. Germline lookup yields CDR1 SGHDN and CDR2 FVKESK. The V and J ends lost 3 bases and 1 base, in that order; junction bases with no gene match: 5. The complete variable domain, with remaining parts taken from reference TRBV14 and TRBJ1-1, reads EAGVTQFPSHSVIEKGQTVTLRCDPISGHDNLYWYRRVMGKEIKFLLHFVKESKQDESGMPNNRFLAERTGGTYSTLKVQPAELEDSGVYFCASSHMDRPNTEAFFGQGTRLTVV.

This chain links TRBV27 with TRBJ1-4; the D gene is possibly TRBD1 (5 bases). This CDR3 region has 13 residues. V shed 4 bases and J shed 5 bases, with 8 bases lying between them. CDR1 and CDR2 (germline): MNHEY, SMNVEV (reference sequence). CDR3 coding DNA: TGTGCCAGCAGTTGGGGCCGCAATGAAAAACTGTTTTTT. Protein product: CASSWGRNEKLFF.

This clone was recorded once. The genes are TRBV6-2 or TRBV6-3 and TRBJ1-5, with a weak D call TRBD1 (6 bases). Germline V gives CDR1 MNHEY, CDR2 SVGEGT. V shed 2 bases and J shed 5 bases, with 7 bases lying between them. The CDR3 extends over 13 amino acids. This chain's CDR3 is CASSYEGDQPQHF. CDR3 nucleotides: TGTGCCAGCAGTTACGAGGGGGATCAGCCCCAGCATTTT.

The chain is built from TRBV27 and TRBJ1-5; 7 nucleotides match TRBD1. The germline V gene has CDR1 MNHEY and CDR2 SMNVEV (reference sequence). This CDR3 region has 17 residues. V shed 8 bases and J 5 bases; nucleotides not matched to a gene: 18. This CDR3 is CASAPYGGEGAYQPQHF. CDR3 sequence (DNA): TGTGCCAGCGCCCCCTACGGGGGGGAGGGGGCTTATCAGCCCCAGCATTTT.

For this clone: This CDR3 is also generated by other DNA sequences in the sample. This chain uses TRBV9 with TRBJ1-1; D is undetermined. The germline gives CDR1 SGDLS, CDR2 YYNGEE. This CDR3 has 15 residues. V lost 3 bases and J lost 0, with 12 bases in between. Written as DNA, the CDR3 is TGTGCCAGCAGCGCCCGACAAGGTATGAACACTGAAGCTTTCTTT. Translation: CASSARQGMNTEAFF.

CDR3 DNA: TGCAGCGTCTCTGAAGGGGCAGGGGCGAATCAGCCCCAGCATTTT. Translated, it gives CSVSEGAGANQPQHF. This chain joins TRBV29-1 and TRBJ1-5; D is possibly TRBD1 (6 bases). Germline V gives CDR1 SQVTM, CDR2 ANQGSEA. The CDR3 is 15 residues long. With 6 bases removed from V and 4 bases from J, the gap between germline ends came to 19 bases. The whole variable domain, filled in from reference TRBV29-1 and TRBJ1-5, reads SAVISQKPSRDICQRGTSLTIQCQVDSQVTMMFWYRQQPGQSLTLIATANQGSEATYESGFVIDKFPISRPNLTFSTLTVSNMSPEDSSIYLCSVSEGAGANQPQHFGDGTRLSIL.

V usage is TRBV4-1 and J usage is TRBJ2-3; 8 bases match TRBD2. V dropped 0 bases and J dropped 3; count of bases not matched to a gene: 17. The CDR3 is made up of 20 amino acids. From germline, CDR1 is MGHRA and CDR2 YSYEKL. The CDR3 DNA sequence: TGCGCCAGCAGCCAAGATTACTGGGCTAGCGGGCCGGGGGGAACAGATACGCAGTATTTT. Amino acid sequence: CASSQDYWASGPGGTDTQYF.

This clone was detected once. The CDR3 spells CASSLGPGTGGWDEKLFF. The CDR3 nucleotides read TGTGCCAGCAGCTTAGGGCCCGGGACAGGGGGGTGGGATGAAAAACTGTTTTTT. The chain joins TRBV11-3 to TRBJ1-4; 11 positions match TRBD1. The germline V gene has CDR1 SGHNT and CDR2 YENEEA. This CDR3 contains 18 residues. J lost 6 bases, V lost 1 base, and 10 bases had no gene match. Complete variable domain (other parts from reference TRBV11-3 and TRBJ1-4): EAGVVQSPRYKIIEKKQPVAFWCNPISGHNTLYWYLQNLGQGPELLIRYENEEAVDDSQLPKDRFSAERLKGVDSTLKIQPAELGDSAVYLCASSLGPGTGGWDEKLFFGSGTQLSVL.

This clone occurred once. V usage is TRBV2 and J usage is TRBJ1-2; D is undetermined. Trimming pared 1 base from V and 10 bases from J, leaving 10 bases between. The CDR3 runs 12 residues. Germline CDR1 reads SNHLY; CDR2 reads FYNNEI. The CDR3 nucleotides read TGTGCCAGCAGTGAAGAGCGTCAGACCTACACCTTC. It codes for CASSEERQTYTF.

Here the CDR3 reads CASSLVQEQFF. In DNA, the CDR3 is TGTGCCAGCAGCTTAGTCCAGGAGCAGTTCTTC. This rearrangement joins TRBV11-2 to TRBJ2-1; unclear D gene. The V gene's germline CDR1 is SGHAT and CDR2 FQNNGV. V lost 1 base and J lost 10, with 5 bases in between. The CDR3 is made up of 11 amino acids. The full variable domain, its missing parts supplied by reference TRBV11-2 and TRBJ2-1, is EAGVAQSPRYKIIEKRQSVAFWCNPISGHATLYWYQQILGQGPKLLIQFQNNGVVDDSQLPKDRFSAERLKGVDSTLKIQPAKLEDSAVYLCASSLVQEQFFGPGTRLTVL.

The count of this clone is one. This chain links TRBV6-6 with TRBJ1-5; TRBD1 matches at 8 bases. V was pared by 5 bases and J by 3 bases, with 9 bases of the junction left unmatched. CDR1 is MNHNY and CDR2 is SVGAGI in the germline V gene (reference sequence). The CDR3 totals 16 residues. The CDR3 reads CASSTGDRPFNQPQHF. Here the CDR3 DNA reads TGTGCCAGCAGTACGGGGGACAGGCCATTCAATCAGCCCCAGCATTTT.

The chain combines TRBV27 with TRBJ1-1; TRBD1 matches 10 bases. Unmatched junction bases numbered 7, after V lost 7 bases and J lost 5 bases. CDR3 length equals 14 residues. The germline CDR1 and CDR2 sequences are MNHEY and SMNVEV (reference sequence). CDR3 loop: CASTPRDRGTEAFF. In DNA, the CDR3 is TGTGCCAGCACACCCCGGGACAGGGGAACTGAAGCTTTCTTT.

The J gene is TRBJ1-5, the V gene TRBV28, with 7 bases identical to TRBD1. The ends lost 5 bases at V and 2 bases at J; junction bases unmatched: 6. CDR1 and CDR2 from the germline V gene are MDHEN and SYDVKM. This CDR3 spans 15 amino acids. The CDR3 here is CASSLTQGGNQPQHF. For the CDR3, the DNA is TGTGCCAGCAGTCTTACGCAGGGGGGCAATCAGCCCCAGCATTTT.

This clone has more than one count but fewer than ten. The chain couples TRBV14 to TRBJ1-2; tentative D call: TRBD1 (5 bases). This CDR3 contains 13 residues. With 5 bases removed from V and 2 bases from J, the gap between germline ends came to 9 bases. Germline assignment: CDR1 SGHDN and CDR2 FVKESK. The CDR3 DNA sequence: TGTGCCAGCAGCACAAACAGGAACTATGGCTACACCTTC. This sequence encodes CASSTNRNYGYTF.

The rearrangement joins TRBV6-5 to TRBJ1-2; D is unresolved. The CDR3 length is 14 residues. V lost 4 bases and J 2 bases, leaving 11 bases between the germline ends. The germline CDR1 and CDR2 sequences are MNHEY and SVGAGI. CDR3 coding DNA: TGTGCCAGCAGTTCCCCGCGGTCCAACTATGGCTACACCTTC. The encoded protein is CASSSPRSNYGYTF.